The 26 T cell receptor beta chains below were found in one sample sequenced in a study of T cell responses to AZD1222 COVID-19 vaccine. Here immunoSEQ multiplex PCR was the method, and the copy in TCRdb shows in-frame clones only, minus some. The profile shows 150,000 to 200,000 clones, around 87% of them singletons. This specimen was peripheral blood, taken on day 0 of MenACWY control vaccination. The receptor set was obtained from an adult in good health.

V and J are TRBV14 and TRBJ2-1; the match to TRBD1 covers 7 bases. CDR1 and CDR2 from the germline V gene are SGHDN and FVKESK. Unmatched junction bases numbered 9, after V lost 3 bases and J lost 16 bases. The CDR3 contains 12 residues. The chain's CDR3 is CASSHDDRADFF. DNA for the CDR3: TGTGCCAGCAGCCATGATGACAGGGCAGATTTCTTC.

The genes are TRBV6-4 and TRBJ2-1; TRBD2 aligns across 12 bases. Germline V gene sequence: CDR1 MRHNA, CDR2 SNTAGT. The CDR3 has 15 amino acids. Trimming removed 6 bases from V and 9 bases from J; junction bases left unmatched: 9. The DNA for the CDR3 is TGTGCCAGCAGGACACTAGCGGGGGGCCGGGGTGAGCAGTTCTTC. It is translated as CASRTLAGGRGEQFF.

This chain links TRBV18 with TRBJ2-5; either TRBD1 or TRBD2 may supply D (6 bases each). The CDR3 totals 17 residues. Between the trimmed V and J ends, which lost 3 bases and 3 bases, there was a span of 20 bases. Germline CDR1 and CDR2: KGHSH and LQKENI. CDR3: CASSPRGGAGAEETQYF. CDR3 coding DNA: TGTGCCAGCTCACCTAGAGGCGGGGCAGGGGCCGAAGAGACCCAGTACTTC.

This chain joins TRBV7-2 and TRBJ2-1, with D perhaps TRBD1 or TRBD2 (5 bases each). Trimming removed 1 base from V and 7 bases from J, with 14 bases in between. The germline gives CDR1 SGHTA, CDR2 FQGNSA. The CDR3 has 15 residues. The CDR3 is CASSLGSAGRNEQFF. As DNA, the CDR3 is TGTGCCAGCAGCTTAGGATCGGCAGGGAGAAATGAGCAGTTCTTC. Complete variable domain (other parts from reference TRBV7-2 and TRBJ2-1): GAGVSQSPSNKVTEKGKDVELRCDPISGHTALYWYRQSLGQGLEFLIYFQGNSAPDKSGLPSDRFSAERTGGSVSTLTIQRTQQEDSAVYLCASSLGSAGRNEQFFGPGTRLTVL.

The genes are TRBV4-2 and TRBJ2-7; perhaps TRBD1 as D (6 bases). Germline V lookup: CDR1 LGHNA, CDR2 YNFKEQ. This CDR3 is 14 amino acids long. V was clipped by 4 bases and J by 3 bases, with 13 bases between them. The CDR3 spells CASSPGAGSYEQYF. CDR3 sequence (DNA): TGTGCCAGCAGCCCAGGGGCAGGGAGCTACGAGCAGTACTTC.

This clone occurred once. This sequence joins TRBV9 and TRBJ1-3; D is unresolved. Trimming pared 0 bases from V and 2 bases from J, leaving 6 bases between. The germline gives CDR1 SGDLS, CDR2 YYNGEE. The CDR3 loop spans 14 amino acids. CDR3 bases: TGTGCCAGCAGCGTAGTGGCAGCTGGAAACACCATATATTTT. This codes for CASSVVAAGNTIYF. The full variable domain, its missing parts supplied by reference TRBV9 and TRBJ1-3, is DSGVTQTPKHLITATGQRVTLRCSPRSGDLSVYWYQQSLDQGLQFLIQYYNGEERAKGNILERFSAQQFPDLHSELNLSSLELGDSALYFCASSVVAAGNTIYFGEGSWLTVV.

V and J are TRBV14 and TRBJ1-1; 9 bases line up with TRBD1. The ends lost 8 bases at V and 3 bases at J; junction bases unmatched: 4. The CDR3 has 13 amino acids. CDR1 is SGHDN, CDR2 FVKESK, per germline. The CDR3 loop is CASGTGPDTEAFF. The CDR3 bases are TGTGCCAGCGGGACAGGGCCGGACACTGAAGCTTTCTTT.

CDR3 nucleotide sequence: TGTGCCAGCAGACCTACGGACAGCTCCTACGAGCAGTACTTC. Protein product: CASRPTDSSYEQYF. The genes are TRBV3-1 (or the pseudogene TRBV3-2) and TRBJ2-7; D might be TRBD1 (6 bases). The ends were cut back, 6 bases at V and 0 bases at J, with 12 bases in the middle. The CDR3 has 14 amino acids. CDR1 and CDR2 (germline): LGHDT, YNNKEL (reference sequence).

This chain connects TRBV28 to TRBJ1-5; D unresolved. The V end was cut by 3 bases, the J end by 7 bases, with 10 bases between. Germline-derived CDR1 and CDR2 are MDHEN and SYDVKM. CDR3 length: 13 amino acids. CDR3 sequence: CASSFYLDQPQHF. CDR3 in DNA: TGTGCCAGCAGTTTTTATCTCGACCAGCCCCAGCATTTT.

The gene calls are TRBV9 and TRBJ1-1; D unclear. The V gene lost 4 bases and the J gene lost 1 base, with 8 bases spanning the gap. Germline V gene lookup returns CDR1 SGDLS and CDR2 YYNGEE. The CDR3 sequence is 13 residues long. The CDR3 nucleotides read TGTGCCAGCAGCTGGTCACAGAACACTGAAGCTTTCTTT. It is translated as CASSWSQNTEAFF.

This rearrangement joins TRBV5-6 to TRBJ2-7, with TRBD1 matching over 11 bases. Germline V lookup: CDR1 SGHDT, CDR2 YYEEEE. The CDR3 has 15 residues. V lost 2 bases to trimming and J lost 6 bases; unmatched junction nucleotides: 7. The CDR3 region is CASSFRTGGASEQYF. The CDR3 DNA reads TGTGCCAGCAGCTTCAGGACAGGGGGCGCATCCGAGCAGTACTTC.

The rearrangement links TRBV28 to TRBJ2-1, with no clear D. The CDR3 is 15 amino acids. Germline lookup yields CDR1 MDHEN and CDR2 SYDVKM. V lost 7 bases, J lost 0 bases, and 13 bases lay in between. The CDR3 here is CASTSLGGSYNEQFF. DNA for the CDR3: TGTGCCAGCACCTCTTTGGGTGGCTCCTACAATGAGCAGTTCTTC.

The chain employs TRBV5-4 and TRBJ1-1; D call uncertain. This CDR3 comprises 16 residues. Germline CDR1 and CDR2: SGHNT and YYREEE (reference sequence). The V and J ends lost 0 bases and 2 bases respectively, with 14 bases between them. In DNA form, the CDR3 reads TGTGCCAGCAGCTTGGGTTCCGGGATACCCAACACTGAAGCTTTCTTT. Translated, it gives CASSLGSGIPNTEAFF.

CDR3 coding DNA: TGCGCCAGCAGCCAAAGGCAGCTGAACACTGAAGCTTTCTTT. Protein: CASSQRQLNTEAFF. The V gene is TRBV4-1, the J gene TRBJ1-1; D gene uncertain. The V gene's germline CDR1 is MGHRA and CDR2 YSYEKL. This CDR3 has 14 amino acids. V was cut by 2 bases and J by 0 bases, with 7 bases left in between.

This rearrangement joins TRBV27 to TRBJ1-1, with D unresolved. The germline gives CDR1 MNHEY, CDR2 SMNVEV (reference sequence). The length of the CDR3 is 15 residues. Trimming removed 0 bases at V and 0 bases at J, with 8 bases between. The CDR3 DNA reads TGTGCCAGCAGTTTATCGGGGTACATGAACACTGAAGCTTTCTTT. It is translated as CASSLSGYMNTEAFF.

This rearrangement joins TRBV7-3 to TRBJ2-5; D unclear. CDR3 length equals 13 residues. Trimming shortened V by 1 base and J by 2 bases, and 5 bases separated the two germline ends. Per germline, CDR1 SGHTA and CDR2 FQGTGA. Here the CDR3 reads CASSLNPQETQYF. The CDR3 DNA reads as TGTGCCAGCAGCTTAAACCCGCAAGAGACCCAGTACTTC.

V and J are TRBV6-5 and TRBJ1-1; a possible D gene is TRBD1 (6 bases). The CDR3 consists of 13 residues. V was cut by 5 bases and J by 5 bases, with 12 bases left in between. Germline-derived CDR1 and CDR2 are MNHEY and SVGAGI. The CDR3 DNA sequence: TGTGCCAGCAGTCCTACAGGGCGGACTGAAGCTTTCTTT. It is translated as CASSPTGRTEAFF.

The chain combines TRBV3-1 (or the pseudogene TRBV3-2) with TRBJ2-7, with 8 nucleotides matching TRBD2. The CDR3 sequence is 16 residues long. CDR1 LGHDT and CDR2 YNNKEL come from the germline V gene (reference sequence). V shed 0 bases, J shed 6 bases, and the junction held 10 bases outside the gene matches. DNA of the CDR3: TGTGCCAGCAGCCAAGAGGCTAGCGGGTATTTTACCGAGCAGTACTTC. It specifies CASSQEASGYFTEQYF.

The chain is built from TRBV7-2 and TRBJ1-2, with D possibly matching TRBD1 (5 bases). The V and J ends lost 4 bases and 4 bases respectively, with 16 bases between them. There are 15 residues in the CDR3. Germline V CDR1 and CDR2: SGHTA, FQGNSA. CDR3 residues: CASSSSGAGTYGYTF. CDR3 DNA sequence: TGTGCCAGCAGCTCCTCTGGGGCAGGAACCTATGGCTACACCTTC. Complete variable domain (other parts from reference TRBV7-2 and TRBJ1-2): GAGVSQSPSNKVTEKGKDVELRCDPISGHTALYWYRQSLGQGLEFLIYFQGNSAPDKSGLPSDRFSAERTGGSVSTLTIQRTQQEDSAVYLCASSSSGAGTYGYTFGSGTRLTVV.

The rearrangement joins TRBV18 to TRBJ2-6; D call uncertain. Looked up from germline, CDR1 is KGHSH and CDR2 is LQKENI. CDR3 length: 16 residues. V gave up 4 bases and J gave up 0 bases, with 10 bases separating them. CDR3 nucleotide sequence: TGTGCCAGCTCACTCACCCGTAACTCTGGGGCCAACGTCCTGACTTTC. It is translated as CASSLTRNSGANVLTF. Supplemented by reference TRBV18 and TRBJ2-6, the full variable domain reads NAGVMQNPRHLVRRRGQEARLRCSPMKGHSHVYWYRQLPEEGLKFMVYLQKENIIDESGMPKERFSAEFPKEGPSILRIQQVVRGDSAAYFCASSLTRNSGANVLTFGAGSRLTVL.

CDR3 nucleotide sequence: TGTGCCAGCAGCCCCCAAATACCCACAGGGACAGGGGGCGGCGAGCAGTACTTC. Translating gives CASSPQIPTGTGGGEQYF. The chain employs TRBV3-1 (or the pseudogene TRBV3-2) and TRBJ2-7; 12 bases fit TRBD1. The ends lost 4 bases at V and 6 bases at J; junction bases unmatched: 16. The germline gives CDR1 LGHDT, CDR2 YNNKEL (reference sequence). The CDR3 spans 18 residues.

The CDR3 loop is CAISSGTGGEKLFF. The CDR3 DNA sequence: TGTGCCATCAGTTCCGGGACAGGGGGTGAAAAACTGTTTTTT. The chain carries TRBV10-3 and TRBJ1-4; 11 bases match TRBD1. Trimming took 5 bases from V and 7 from J; bases not matched to a gene: 3. This CDR3 spans 14 amino acids. Germline V gives CDR1 ENHRY, CDR2 SYGVKD.

This clone was seen a single time. This chain links TRBV5-6 with TRBJ2-1, with 9 bases identical to TRBD2. CDR1 is SGHDT, CDR2 YYEEEE, per germline. V lost 4 bases, J lost 12 bases, and 14 bases stayed unmatched. The CDR3 loop spans 15 amino acids. CDR3 in DNA: TGTGCCAGCAGCGGGTCGATAGCGGGAGCCCTGGTGCAGTTCTTC. It is translated as CASSGSIAGALVQFF.

This sequence joins TRBV5-1 and TRBJ1-1; D call uncertain. Deletions cut 4 bases from V and 2 bases from J, with 12 bases between. CDR1 is SGHRS and CDR2 is YFSETQ in the germline V gene. The CDR3 loop spans 14 amino acids. The CDR3 loop reads CASSLSGGNTEAFF. The CDR3 DNA sequence: TGCGCCAGCAGCCTGTCGGGAGGCAACACTGAAGCTTTCTTT.

V usage is TRBV12-3 or TRBV12-4 and J usage is TRBJ2-1; D not certain. V lost 6 bases and J lost 12, with 15 bases in between. The CDR3 consists of 12 residues. The CDR3 nucleotides are TGTGCCAGCAGCACCTCTTTTGGTTCGCAGTTCTTC. Its protein product is CASSTSFGSQFF.

This rearrangement joins TRBV6-5 to TRBJ1-1; maybe TRBD1 (6 bases). Germline loops: CDR1 MNHEY, CDR2 SVGAGI. The V end lost 10 bases, the J end lost 4 bases, and 19 bases lay between the germline ends. The CDR3 loop spans 14 amino acids. The CDR3 loop reads CATEDRGFGTEAFF. As DNA, the CDR3 is TGTGCCACCGAAGATAGGGGGTTCGGCACTGAAGCTTTCTTT.